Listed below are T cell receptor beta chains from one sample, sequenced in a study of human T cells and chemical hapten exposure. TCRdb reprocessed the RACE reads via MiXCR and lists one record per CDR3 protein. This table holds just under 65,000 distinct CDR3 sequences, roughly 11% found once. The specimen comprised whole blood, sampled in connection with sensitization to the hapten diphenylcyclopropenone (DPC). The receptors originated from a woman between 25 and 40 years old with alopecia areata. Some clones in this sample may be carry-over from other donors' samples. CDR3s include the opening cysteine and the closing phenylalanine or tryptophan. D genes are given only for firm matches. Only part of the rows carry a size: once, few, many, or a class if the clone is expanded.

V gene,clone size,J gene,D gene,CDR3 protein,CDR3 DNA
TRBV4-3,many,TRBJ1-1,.,CASSQTGTDGTEAFF,TGCGCCAGCAGCCAAACTGGGACGGACGGCACTGAAGCTTTCTTT
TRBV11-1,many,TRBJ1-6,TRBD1,CASSPWTGARLHF,TGTGCCAGCAGCCCCTGGACAGGGGCTCGCCTCCACTTT
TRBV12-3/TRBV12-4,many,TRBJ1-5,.,CASSDRRHSNQPQHF,TGTGCCAGCAGTGACAGGAGACATAGCAATCAGCCCCAGCATTTT
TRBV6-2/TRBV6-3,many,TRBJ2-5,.,CASSGLVQETQYF,TGTGCCAGCAGTGGGTTAGTTCAAGAGACCCAGTACTTC
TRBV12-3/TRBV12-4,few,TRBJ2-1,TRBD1,CASSQTGAGEQFF,TGTGCCAGCAGTCAGACAGGGGCCGGTGAGCAGTTCTTC
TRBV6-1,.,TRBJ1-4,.,CASSGFMGEKLFF,TGTGCCAGCAGTGGTTTTATGGGTGAAAAACTGTTTTTT
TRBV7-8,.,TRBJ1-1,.,CASSLDSRATEAFF,TGTGCCAGCAGCTTAGATAGCAGGGCCACTGAAGCTTTCTTT
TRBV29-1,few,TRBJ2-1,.,CSAEGQLVYNEQFF,TGCAGCGCTGAAGGACAGTTGGTTTACAATGAGCAGTTCTTC
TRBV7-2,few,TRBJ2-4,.,CASSLEGGLAKNIQYF,TGTGCCAGCAGCTTAGAAGGGGGATTAGCCAAAAACATTCAGTACTTC
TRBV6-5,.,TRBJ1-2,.,CASTEDSRYGYTF,TGTGCCAGCACCGAAGACAGCCGCTATGGCTACACCTTC
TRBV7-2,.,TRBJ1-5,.,CASSFFGDQPQHF,TGTGCCAGCAGCTTTTTCGGGGACCAGCCCCAGCATTTT
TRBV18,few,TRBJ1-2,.,CASSPVGGSYGYTF,TGTGCCAGCTCTCCGGTCGGCGGTTCGTATGGCTACACCTTC
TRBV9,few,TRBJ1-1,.,CASSVWEHTNTEAFF,TGTGCCAGCAGCGTCTGGGAACATACCAACACTGAAGCTTTCTTT
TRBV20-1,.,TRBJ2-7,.,CSARDDRTAYEQYF,TGCAGTGCTAGAGACGACAGGACCGCCTACGAGCAGTACTTC
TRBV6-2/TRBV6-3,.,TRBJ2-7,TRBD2,CASARDYQYEQYF,TGTGCCAGTGCCCGGGACTACCAATACGAGCAGTACTTC
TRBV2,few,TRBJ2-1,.,CASSERRLARGEQFF,TGTGCCAGCAGTGAACGTCGCCTAGCGAGGGGTGAGCAGTTCTTC
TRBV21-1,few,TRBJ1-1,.,CASSKEAGGANEAFF,TGTGCCAGCAGCAAAGAAGCAGGGGGCGCAAATGAAGCTTTCTTT
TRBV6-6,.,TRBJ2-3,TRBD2,CASSYGFKAGGTDTQYF,TGTGCCAGCAGTTACGGGTTTAAGGCGGGGGGCACAGATACGCAGTATTTT
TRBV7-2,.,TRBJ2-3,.,CASSHRLSASTNTQYF,TGTGCCAGCAGCCATAGGCTTTCGGCTAGCACAAATACGCAGTATTTT
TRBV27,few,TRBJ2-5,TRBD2,CASSRTSAQETQYF,TGTGCCAGCAGTCGGACTAGCGCACAAGAGACCCAGTACTTC
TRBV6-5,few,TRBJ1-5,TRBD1,CASSYQAGGQPQHF,TGTGCCAGCAGTTATCAGGCAGGGGGTCAGCCCCAGCATTTT
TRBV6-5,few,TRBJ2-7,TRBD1,CASSNRGRDEQYF,TGTGCCAGCAGCAACAGGGGTAGGGACGAGCAGTACTTC
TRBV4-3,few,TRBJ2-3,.,CASSQEGEADTQYF,TGCGCCAGCAGCCAAGAAGGTGAGGCAGATACGCAGTATTTT
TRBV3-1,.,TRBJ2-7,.,CASSRGHYEQYF,TGTGCCAGCAGCCGGGGACACTACGAGCAGTACTTC